The clone carrying this T cell receptor (beta chain) was seen many times. The data derive from a study of T cells in Graves' hyperthyroidism and ophthalmopathy. TCR beta CDR3 region amplification was performed from RNA transcripts. First-round RT-PCR with HTBI primers amplified the TCR CDR3 region. TCRdb reprocessed the multiplex PCR reads with MiXCR, giving one entry per CDR3 protein. The table lists fewer than 750,000 distinct CDR3 sequences, 40% to 55% of them singletons. Sample: peripheral blood or thyroid tissue (not recorded which). The clonotype originates from a young woman with Graves' hyperthyroidism.

In nucleotides, the CDR3 is TGTGCCAGCAGCCCCCCACAGGGGGTGAACACTGAAGCTTTCTTT. Translated: CASSPPQGVNTEAFF. The V call is TRBV7-9, the J call TRBJ1-1, with 8 bases matching TRBD1. Germline V CDR1 and CDR2: SEHNR, FQNEAQ (reference sequence). The length of the CDR3 is 15 residues. V gave up 5 bases and J gave up 0 bases; unmatched junction bases: 5.